These 7 T cell receptor beta chains came from one sample sequenced in a study of regulatory T cells in long-lasting Graves disease. Specified time point: persistent/refractory GD, antithyroid drugs over 5 years with positive TRAb. Researchers made the TCR library from RNA that was extracted from PBMCs. Assembly of TCR beta libraries relied on iRepertoire HTBI primers together with Arm-PCR of CDR3 regions. MiXCR was run by TCRdb on the multiplex PCR reads, yielding one entry per CDR3 protein. The sample yields under 450,000 distinct CDR3 sequences, around 22% seen once. The source was peripheral blood mononuclear cells (PBMCs), collected when the disease was refractory, from a patient treated with antithyroid drugs. The origin of the receptors is a female donor with Graves disease.

This clonotype was seen at least ten times. CDR3 in DNA: TGTGCCAGCAGCTGGGGACAGGGGGCGGTTTCGGGAGAGACCCAGTACTTC. Its translation is CASSWGQGAVSGETQYF. The chain joins TRBV7-8 to TRBJ2-5; 12 bases align to TRBD1. V was pared by 4 bases and J by 4 bases, with 10 bases of the junction left unmatched. This CDR3 comprises 17 residues. The V gene's germline CDR1 is SGHVS and CDR2 FQNEAQ.

V gene TRBV9 combines with J gene TRBJ1-2; D is unclear. The CDR3 totals 17 residues. V was trimmed by 0 bases and J by 9 bases, leaving 24 bases between them. Germline V gene data show CDR1 as SGDLS and CDR2 as YYNGEE. CDR3 sequence reads: CASSVDSGGPVGPRYTF. For the CDR3, the DNA is TGTGCCAGCAGCGTAGATTCGGGCGGGCCCGTCGGACCGCGCTACACCTTC.

The table lists this clonotype with many counts. V is TRBV2 and J is TRBJ2-7, with D perhaps TRBD1 or TRBD2 (5 bases each). Per the germline V gene, CDR1 is SNHLY and CDR2 is FYNNEI. Trimming stripped 4 bases from V and 1 base from J, with 11 bases between. The CDR3 covers 14 residues. This chain's CDR3 is CASSGGGNSYEQYF. Here the CDR3 DNA reads TGTGCCAGCAGTGGTGGGGGAAATTCCTACGAGCAGTACTTC.

CDR3 region: CASSHHLTSGRVAEQYF. For the CDR3, the DNA is TGTGCCAGCAGCCATCATTTAACTAGCGGGAGGGTAGCCGAGCAGTACTTC. This chain joins TRBV7-9 and TRBJ2-7, with TRBD2 matching over 13 bases. This CDR3 is built from 17 residues. CDR1 SEHNR and CDR2 FQNEAQ come from the germline V gene (reference sequence). With V trimmed by 5 bases and J by 6 bases, 13 bases remained unmatched.

V usage is TRBV9 and J usage is TRBJ1-1; no reliable D call. Looked up from germline, CDR1 is SGDLS and CDR2 is YYNGEE. The CDR3 totals 13 residues. V lost 0 bases and J 8 bases, leaving 11 bases between the germline ends. The CDR3 here is CASSVVSVGEAFF. The CDR3 DNA is TGTGCCAGCAGCGTAGTGTCAGTCGGAGAAGCTTTCTTT.

Ten or more counts support this clonotype. The chain is built from TRBV6-1 and TRBJ2-5, with D possibly being TRBD1 (5 bases). Per the germline V gene, CDR1 is MNHNS and CDR2 is SASEGT. This CDR3 spans 14 amino acids. Trimming took 6 bases from V and 6 from J, leaving 17 bases between them. The CDR3 region is CASSRGLDNKTQYF. CDR3 nucleotide sequence: TGTGCCAGCAGCCGAGGCCTGGACAATAAGACCCAGTACTTC.

The sample holds many counts of this clonotype. The rearrangement links TRBV2 to TRBJ2-7, with D tentatively TRBD1 or TRBD2 (5 bases each). Trimming took 8 bases from V and 2 from J, leaving 16 bases between them. This CDR3 is built from 14 residues. Germline lookup yields CDR1 SNHLY and CDR2 FYNNEI. CDR3: CASWDPGTPYEQYF. The CDR3 DNA reads TGTGCCAGCTGGGACCCAGGGACCCCCTACGAGCAGTACTTC.